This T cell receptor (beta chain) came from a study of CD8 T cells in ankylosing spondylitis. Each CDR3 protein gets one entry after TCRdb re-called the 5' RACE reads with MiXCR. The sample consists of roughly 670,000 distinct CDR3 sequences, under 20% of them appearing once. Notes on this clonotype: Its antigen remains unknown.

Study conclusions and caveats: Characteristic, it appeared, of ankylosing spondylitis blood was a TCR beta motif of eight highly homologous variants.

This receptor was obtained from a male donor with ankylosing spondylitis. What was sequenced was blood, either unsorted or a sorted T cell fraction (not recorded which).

The CDR3 DNA reads TGTGCCAGCAAATACGGGGCCGCGCCTTCCGAGCAGTACTTC. Its translation is CASKYGAAPSEQYF. This chain uses TRBV6-1 with TRBJ2-7, with D perhaps being TRBD1 or TRBD2 (5 bases each). Trimming took 7 bases from V and 6 from J, leaving 19 bases between them. Germline V lookup: CDR1 MNHNS, CDR2 SASEGT. The CDR3 has 14 amino acids.